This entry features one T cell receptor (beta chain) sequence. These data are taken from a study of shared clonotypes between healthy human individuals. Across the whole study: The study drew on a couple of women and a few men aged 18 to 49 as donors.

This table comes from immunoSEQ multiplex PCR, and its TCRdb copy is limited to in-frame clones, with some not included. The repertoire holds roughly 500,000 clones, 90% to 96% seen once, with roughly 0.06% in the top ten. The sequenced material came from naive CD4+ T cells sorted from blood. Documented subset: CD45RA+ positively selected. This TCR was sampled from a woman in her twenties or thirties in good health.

The CDR3: CASSPDTQYF. CDR3 in DNA: TGTGCCAGTAGTCCAGATACGCAGTATTTT. The V call is TRBV19, the J call TRBJ2-3; D remains unclear. There are 10 residues in the CDR3. The V end lost 5 bases, the J end lost 4 bases, and 1 base lay between the germline ends. Germline V lookup: CDR1 LNHDA, CDR2 SQIVND (reference sequence).